In this sample, the clone carrying this T cell receptor beta chain turned up a few times. Antigen unknown. V lost 4 bases, J lost 0 bases, and 10 bases lay in between. Germline V gives CDR1 MDHEN, CDR2 SYDVKM. The CDR3 sequence is 15 residues long. This sample stems from a study of response to subunit inactivated influenza vaccine. Study-wide findings and caveats: Researchers suggested that each seasonal influenza vaccination recruits few new T cells.

TCRdb re-called the RT-PCR reads with MiXCR, one entry per CDR3 protein. Among fewer than 700,000 distinct CDR3 sequences listed, 10% to 15% were seen once. The TCR comes from a man aged 50 to 60 who received an inactivated influenza vaccine. The specimen comprised PBMCs from blood, sampled 45 days after vaccination. The chain uses TRBV28 and TRBJ1-3; D is unresolved. CDR3 DNA sequence: TGTGCCAGCAGTTCAAACGGGTACTCTGGAAACACCATATATTTT. Its translation is CASSSNGYSGNTIYF. The entire variable domain, with the rest obtained from reference TRBV28 and TRBJ1-3, is as follows: DVKVTQSSRYLVKRTGEKVFLECVQDMDHENMFWYRQDPGLGLRLIYFSYDVKMKEKGDIPEGYSVSREKKERFSLILESASTNQTSMYLCASSSNGYSGNTIYFGEGSWLTVV.